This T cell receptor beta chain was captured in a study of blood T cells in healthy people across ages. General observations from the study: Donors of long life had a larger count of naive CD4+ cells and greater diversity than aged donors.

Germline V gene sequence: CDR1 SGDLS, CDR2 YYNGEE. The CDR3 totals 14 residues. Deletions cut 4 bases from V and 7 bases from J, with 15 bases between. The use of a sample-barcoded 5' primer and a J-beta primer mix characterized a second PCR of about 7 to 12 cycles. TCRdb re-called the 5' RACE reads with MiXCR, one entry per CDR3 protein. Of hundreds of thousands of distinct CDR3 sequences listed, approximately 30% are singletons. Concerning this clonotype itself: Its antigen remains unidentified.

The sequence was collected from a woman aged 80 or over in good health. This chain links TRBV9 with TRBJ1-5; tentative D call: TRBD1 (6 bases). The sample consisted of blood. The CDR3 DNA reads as TGTGCCAGCAGCAGGGGGGGGTCCAGCCAGCCCCAGCATTTT. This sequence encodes CASSRGGSSQPQHF.